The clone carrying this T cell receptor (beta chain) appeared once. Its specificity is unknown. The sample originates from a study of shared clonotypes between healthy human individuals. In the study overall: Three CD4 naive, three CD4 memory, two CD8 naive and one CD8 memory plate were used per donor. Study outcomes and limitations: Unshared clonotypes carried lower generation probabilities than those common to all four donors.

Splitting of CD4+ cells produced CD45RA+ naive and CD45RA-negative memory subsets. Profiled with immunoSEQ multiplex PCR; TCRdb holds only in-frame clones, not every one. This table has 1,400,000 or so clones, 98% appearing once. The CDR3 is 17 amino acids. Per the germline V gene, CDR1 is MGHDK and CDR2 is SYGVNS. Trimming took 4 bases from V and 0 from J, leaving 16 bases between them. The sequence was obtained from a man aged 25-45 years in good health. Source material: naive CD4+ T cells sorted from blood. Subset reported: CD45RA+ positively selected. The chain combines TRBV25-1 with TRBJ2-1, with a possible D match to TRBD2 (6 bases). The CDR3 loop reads CASSGFELGGSYNEQFF. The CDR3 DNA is TGTGCCAGCAGTGGGTTCGAGTTGGGGGGCTCCTACAATGAGCAGTTCTTC.